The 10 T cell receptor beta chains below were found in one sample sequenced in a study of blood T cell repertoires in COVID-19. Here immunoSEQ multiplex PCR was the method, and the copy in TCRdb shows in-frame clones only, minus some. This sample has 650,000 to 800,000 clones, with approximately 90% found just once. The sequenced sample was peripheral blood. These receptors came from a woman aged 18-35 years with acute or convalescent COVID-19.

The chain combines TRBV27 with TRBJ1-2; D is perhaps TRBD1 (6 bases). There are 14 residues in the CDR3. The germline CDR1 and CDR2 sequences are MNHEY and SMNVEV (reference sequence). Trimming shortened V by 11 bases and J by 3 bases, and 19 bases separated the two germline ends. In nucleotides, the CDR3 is TGTGCCTCCGCGCAGGGGCTCACCTACTATGGCTACACCTTC. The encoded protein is CASAQGLTYYGYTF.

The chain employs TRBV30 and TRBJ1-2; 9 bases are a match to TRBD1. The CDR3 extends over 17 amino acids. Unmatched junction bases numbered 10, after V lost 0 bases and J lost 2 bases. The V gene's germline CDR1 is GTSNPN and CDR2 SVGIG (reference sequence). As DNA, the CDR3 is TGTGCCTGGAGTGTAAGGGGACAGGGTCTGTGGAACTATGGCTACACCTTC. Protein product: CAWSVRGQGLWNYGYTF.

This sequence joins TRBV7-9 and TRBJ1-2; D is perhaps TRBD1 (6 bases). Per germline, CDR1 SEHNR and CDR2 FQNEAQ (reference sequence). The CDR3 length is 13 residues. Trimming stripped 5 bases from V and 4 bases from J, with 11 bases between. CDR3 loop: CASSHGQPYGYTF. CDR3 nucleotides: TGTGCCAGCAGCCACGGACAGCCCTATGGCTACACCTTC.

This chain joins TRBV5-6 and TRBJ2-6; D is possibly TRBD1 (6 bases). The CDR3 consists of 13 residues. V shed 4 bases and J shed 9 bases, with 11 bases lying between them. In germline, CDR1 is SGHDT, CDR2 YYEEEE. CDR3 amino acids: CASSPGTHNVLTF. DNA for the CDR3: TGTGCCAGCAGCCCCGGGACACACAACGTCCTGACTTTC.

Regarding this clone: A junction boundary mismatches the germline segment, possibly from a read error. The CDR3 here is CASSLASMSGLAVF. For the CDR3, the DNA is TGTGCCAGCAGCTTGGCCTCTATGTCGGGACTAGCAGTCTTC. This chain connects TRBV5-5 to TRBJ2-1, with 9 bases lining up with TRBD2. The CDR3 contains 14 residues. Germline V gene sequence: CDR1 SGHKS, CDR2 YYEKEE (reference sequence).

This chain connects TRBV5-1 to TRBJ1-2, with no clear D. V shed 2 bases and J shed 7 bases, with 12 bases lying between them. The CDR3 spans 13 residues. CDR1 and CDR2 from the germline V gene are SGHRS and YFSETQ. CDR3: CASSFGGIGGYTF. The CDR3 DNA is TGCGCCAGCAGCTTTGGAGGGATTGGTGGCTACACCTTC.

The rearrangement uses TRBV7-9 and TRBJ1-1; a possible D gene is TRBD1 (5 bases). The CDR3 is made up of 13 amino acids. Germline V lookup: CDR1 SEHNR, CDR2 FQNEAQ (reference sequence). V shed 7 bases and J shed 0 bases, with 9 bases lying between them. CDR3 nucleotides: TGTGCCAGCATGCGGGGGATGAACACTGAAGCTTTCTTT. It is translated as CASMRGMNTEAFF.

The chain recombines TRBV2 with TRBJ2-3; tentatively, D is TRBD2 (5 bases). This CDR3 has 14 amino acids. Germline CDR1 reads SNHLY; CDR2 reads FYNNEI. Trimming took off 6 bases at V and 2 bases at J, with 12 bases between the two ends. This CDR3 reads CASRKPGITDTQYF. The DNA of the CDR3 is TGTGCCAGCAGAAAGCCCGGGATCACAGATACGCAGTATTTT. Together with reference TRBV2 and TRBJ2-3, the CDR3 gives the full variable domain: EPEVTQTPSHQVTQMGQEVILRCVPISNHLYFYWYRQILGQKVEFLVSFYNNEISEKSEIFDDQFSVERPDGSNFTLKIRSTKLEDSAMYFCASRKPGITDTQYFGPGTRLTVL.

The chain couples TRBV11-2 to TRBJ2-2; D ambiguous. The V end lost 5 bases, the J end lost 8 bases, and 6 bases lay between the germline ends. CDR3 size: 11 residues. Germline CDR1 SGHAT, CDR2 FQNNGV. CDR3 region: CASSLTGELFF. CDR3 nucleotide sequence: TGTGCCAGCAGCCTCACTGGGGAGCTGTTTTTT.

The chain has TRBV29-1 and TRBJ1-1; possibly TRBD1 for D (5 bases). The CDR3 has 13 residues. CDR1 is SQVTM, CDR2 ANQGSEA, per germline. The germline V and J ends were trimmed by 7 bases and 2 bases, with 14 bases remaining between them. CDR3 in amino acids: CSAQGFSNTEAFF. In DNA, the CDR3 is TGCAGCGCCCAGGGTTTTTCCAACACTGAAGCTTTCTTT.